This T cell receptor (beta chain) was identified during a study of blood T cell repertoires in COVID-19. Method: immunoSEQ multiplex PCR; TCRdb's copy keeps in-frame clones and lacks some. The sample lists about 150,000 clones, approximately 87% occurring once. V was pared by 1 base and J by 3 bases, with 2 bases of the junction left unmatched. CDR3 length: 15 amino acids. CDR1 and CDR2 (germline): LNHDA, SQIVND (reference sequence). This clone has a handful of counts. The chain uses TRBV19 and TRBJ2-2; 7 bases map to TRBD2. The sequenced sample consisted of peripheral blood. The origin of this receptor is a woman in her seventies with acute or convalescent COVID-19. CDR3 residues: CASSIGTRDTGELFF. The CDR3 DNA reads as TGTGCCAGTAGTATAGGGACTAGAGACACCGGGGAGCTGTTTTTT. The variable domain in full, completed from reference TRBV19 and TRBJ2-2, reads DGGITQSPKYLFRKEGQNVTLSCEQNLNHDAMYWYRQDPGQGLRLIYYSQIVNDFQKGDIAEGYSVSREKKESFPLTVTSAQKNPTAFYLCASSIGTRDTGELFFGEGSRLTVL.